Listed here is a single T cell receptor beta chain. As yet, its antigen is unknown. This entry is derived from a study of identical twins. Study conclusions and caveats: Within twin pairs, the out-of-frame alpha sequences they shared showed excess low generation probability. While abundant cord blood beta clonotypes carried fewer insertions, memory repertoires showed no such pattern.

Template switching introduced a universal primer site, and the cDNA bore unique molecular identifiers. From the 5' RACE reads, TCRdb called clonotypes with MiXCR, one entry per CDR3 protein. The table lists some 730,000 distinct CDR3 sequences, roughly 20% of them singletons. This sample also belongs to another study, concerning T cells expressing NK-cell markers. That work contributes: Several donors' CD3+CD56-NKG2C+ cells were dominated by the same clonotypes.

Sample: PBMCs. The receptor's source is a woman aged 18-35 years in good health.

CDR3 protein: CASSRWDEQFF. The DNA of the CDR3 is TGTGCCAGCAGCCGGTGGGATGAGCAGTTCTTC. The V and J genes are TRBV7-9 and TRBJ2-1; unclear D gene. The CDR3 totals 11 residues. V lost 5 bases and J 8 bases, leaving 7 bases between the germline ends. In germline, CDR1 is SEHNR, CDR2 FQNEAQ (reference sequence).